Following are 32 T cell receptor beta chains from one sample sequenced in a study of graft-versus-host responses after intestinal transplantation. No antigen has been identified for these receptors. Here immunoSEQ multiplex PCR was the method, and the copy in TCRdb shows in-frame clones only, minus some. The table lists 90,000 to 130,000 clones, just under 95% of them singletons. The material sequenced was unstimulated CD8+ T cells sorted from spleen or lymph node cells, taken before transplant. The receptors were gathered from a human donor who was the organ donor for an intestinal transplant.

The V call is TRBV5-1, the J call TRBJ1-4; D call uncertain. CDR1 and CDR2 from the germline V gene are SGHRS and YFSETQ. This CDR3 is 12 amino acids long. Trimming cost V 0 bases and J 6 bases, with 3 bases left between them. CDR3 coding DNA: TGCGCCAGCAGCTTGGATCATGAAAAACTGTTTTTT. Translated, it gives CASSLDHEKLFF. Supplemented by reference TRBV5-1 and TRBJ1-4, the full variable domain reads KAGVTQTPRYLIKTRGQQVTLSCSPISGHRSVSWYQQTPGQGLQFLFEYFSETQRNKGNFPGRFSGRQFSNSRSEMNVSTLELGDSALYLCASSLDHEKLFFGSGTQLSVL.

This chain uses TRBV4-2 with TRBJ2-7; D gene ambiguous. CDR3 length equals 13 residues. Trimming left V 0 bases short and J 5 bases short, with 8 bases between. Germline values: CDR1 LGHNA, CDR2 YNFKEQ. Here the CDR3 reads CASSQDLGNEQYF. DNA for the CDR3: TGTGCCAGCAGCCAAGATCTAGGCAACGAGCAGTACTTC.

The rearrangement joins TRBV27 to TRBJ1-2; 7 bases agree with TRBD1. Unmatched junction bases numbered 5, after V lost 0 bases and J lost 4 bases. Per germline, CDR1 MNHEY and CDR2 SMNVEV (reference sequence). The CDR3 runs 15 residues. The CDR3 reads CASSLSPGQLYGYTF. The CDR3, as DNA: TGTGCCAGCAGTTTATCACCGGGACAGCTCTATGGCTACACCTTC.

This chain links TRBV19 with TRBJ2-1; 7 nucleotides match TRBD2. In germline, CDR1 is LNHDA, CDR2 SQIVND (reference sequence). V dropped 4 bases and J dropped 7; count of bases not matched to a gene: 7. CDR3 length equals 14 residues. The CDR3: CASSNSRGTNEQFF. The CDR3 DNA reads as TGTGCCAGTAGTAACTCGCGGGGGACGAATGAGCAGTTCTTC.

This clone was detected only once. This chain uses TRBV28 with TRBJ2-5, with 9 bases identical to TRBD1. Trimming removed 6 bases from V and 4 bases from J; junction bases left unmatched: 6. Per germline, CDR1 MDHEN and CDR2 SYDVKM. The CDR3 runs to 14 residues. As DNA, the CDR3 is TGTGCCAGCAGCCTCCGGGACAGGGTAGAGACCCAGTACTTC. It specifies CASSLRDRVETQYF.

V is TRBV30 and J is TRBJ2-2; 14 bases match TRBD2. CDR3 length: 17 amino acids. J was trimmed by 7 bases and V by 2 bases; bases with no gene match: 9. Per the germline V gene, CDR1 is GTSNPN and CDR2 is SVGIG (reference sequence). For the CDR3, the DNA is TGTGCCTGGAGTTCAATCGGGACTAGCGGGAGAGACGGGGAGCTGTTTTTT. It encodes CAWSSIGTSGRDGELFF.

CDR3 loop: CASSLYGEETQYF. The CDR3 nucleotides read TGTGCCAGCAGCTTATACGGAGAAGAGACCCAGTACTTC. The chain joins TRBV7-8 to TRBJ2-5; D gene unclear. Looked up from germline, CDR1 is SGHVS and CDR2 is FQNEAQ. The CDR3 loop spans 13 amino acids. Deletions cut 2 bases from V and 3 bases from J, with 7 bases between. Full variable domain (outside the CDR3, taken from reference TRBV7-8 and TRBJ2-5): GAGVSQSPRYKVAKRGQDVALRCDPISGHVSLFWYQQALGQGPEFLTYFQNEAQLDKSGLPSDRFFAERPEGSVSTLKIQRTQQEDSAVYLCASSLYGEETQYFGPGTRLLVL.

The gene calls are TRBV30 and TRBJ1-1; no firm D call. This CDR3 region has 12 residues. The germline CDR1 and CDR2 sequences are GTSNPN and SVGIG (reference sequence). V gave up 5 bases and J gave up 3 bases, with 10 bases separating them. CDR3 loop: CAWDNGYTEAFF. CDR3 in DNA: TGTGCCTGGGACAACGGGTACACTGAAGCTTTCTTT.

This sequence joins TRBV5-5 and TRBJ2-4; 11 bases match TRBD2. The CDR3 has 19 amino acids. Germline CDR1 SGHKS, CDR2 YYEKEE (reference sequence). The V gene end was trimmed by 2 bases and the J gene end by 2 bases; junction bases not matched to a gene: 12. CDR3 coding DNA: TGTGCCAGCAGCTTTGCCCCTCTTACTAGCGGGAGAACCAAAAACATTCAGTACTTC. Amino acid sequence: CASSFAPLTSGRTKNIQYF.

This clone appeared once. The chain combines TRBV6-1 with TRBJ1-2, with D possibly matching TRBD1 (5 bases). The CDR3 totals 20 residues. V was trimmed by 2 bases and J by 8 bases, leaving 33 bases between them. Looked up from germline, CDR1 is MNHNS and CDR2 is SASEGT. CDR3 nucleotides: TGTGCCAGCAGTGAATATCATATGTGGGACTCCCTAGACCTGATGAGGGGCTACACCTTC. It yields the protein CASSEYHMWDSLDLMRGYTF.

This chain uses TRBV19 with TRBJ1-5, with 8 bases fitting TRBD1. Per germline, CDR1 LNHDA and CDR2 SQIVND (reference sequence). Trimming removed 1 base from V and 0 bases from J; junction bases left unmatched: 11. The CDR3 totals 19 residues. Here the CDR3 DNA reads TGTGCCAGTAGTATAGTGCTCTCCTGGACAGGGCTTAGCAATCAGCCCCAGCATTTT. It yields the protein CASSIVLSWTGLSNQPQHF.

This chain connects TRBV5-6 to TRBJ1-2; D remains unclear. V shed 3 bases and J shed 6 bases, with 15 bases lying between them. The V gene's germline CDR1 is SGHDT and CDR2 YYEEEE. The CDR3 is 14 amino acids. In nucleotides, the CDR3 is TGTGCCAGCAGCTCCCGAGGCAGAAGGGATGGCTACACCTTC. Its translation is CASSSRGRRDGYTF.

V usage is TRBV6-5 and J usage is TRBJ2-7; possible D gene TRBD2, 5 bases. This CDR3 spans 8 amino acids. V gave up 8 bases and J gave up 11 bases, with 7 bases separating them. CDR1 is MNHEY, CDR2 SVGAGI, per germline. The CDR3 here is CASAGEYF. CDR3 sequence (DNA): TGTGCCAGCGCCGGGGAGTACTTC.

This clone appeared a single time. The CDR3 is CASSGLGGSSYEQYF. DNA for the CDR3: TGTGCCAGCAGCGGACTGGGCGGGAGCTCCTACGAGCAGTACTTC. This chain links TRBV9 with TRBJ2-7, with 7 bases matching TRBD2. This CDR3 has 15 residues. CDR1 SGDLS and CDR2 YYNGEE come from the germline V gene. With V trimmed by 3 bases and J by 0 bases, 6 bases remained unmatched.

This clone showed up just once. The chain carries TRBV5-5 and TRBJ2-5, with TRBD2 identical over 9 bases. This CDR3 has 15 amino acids. Trimming cost V 0 bases and J 5 bases; bases outside gene matches: 5. Germline V gene sequence: CDR1 SGHKS, CDR2 YYEKEE (reference sequence). The CDR3: CASSLEGGRGETQYF. CDR3 in DNA: TGTGCCAGCAGCTTGGAAGGCGGGAGGGGGGAGACCCAGTACTTC.

This clone was seen only once. The chain uses TRBV9 and TRBJ2-1; D gene uncertain. Per the germline V gene, CDR1 is SGDLS and CDR2 is YYNGEE. The ends were cut back, 3 bases at V and 10 bases at J, with 8 bases in the middle. The CDR3 is 11 amino acids. CDR3 in amino acids: CASSDPGEQFF. The CDR3 region has the DNA TGTGCCAGCAGCGACCCAGGAGAGCAGTTCTTC. Variable domain in full (rest from reference TRBV9 and TRBJ2-1): DSGVTQTPKHLITATGQRVTLRCSPRSGDLSVYWYQQSLDQGLQFLIQYYNGEERAKGNILERFSAQQFPDLHSELNLSSLELGDSALYFCASSDPGEQFFGPGTRLTVL.

The gene calls are TRBV30 and TRBJ2-1; D possibly corresponds to TRBD1 (6 bases). This CDR3 has 13 amino acids. V lost 2 bases and J lost 4, with 9 bases in between. Germline assignment: CDR1 GTSNPN and CDR2 SVGIG (reference sequence). The DNA for the CDR3 is TGTGCCTGGAGTCCACAGGGTTACAATGAGCAGTTCTTC. Residues: CAWSPQGYNEQFF.

As concerns this clone: This CDR3 is also generated by other DNA sequences in the sample. This sequence joins TRBV9 and TRBJ1-2, with D hard to call. CDR1 is SGDLS, CDR2 YYNGEE, per germline. There are 13 residues in the CDR3. The germline V and J ends were trimmed by 2 bases and 2 bases, with 7 bases remaining between them. The DNA of the CDR3 is TGTGCCAGCAGCGTGGCGGGGAACTATGGCTACACCTTC. This sequence encodes CASSVAGNYGYTF.

The CDR3: CASSLATPWLSNEQFF. The CDR3 nucleotides are TGTGCCAGCAGTTTGGCAACCCCCTGGCTATCCAATGAGCAGTTCTTC. V usage is TRBV27 and J usage is TRBJ2-1; D remains ambiguous. This CDR3 is built from 16 residues. CDR1 and CDR2 from the germline V gene are MNHEY and SMNVEV (reference sequence). V was shortened by 3 bases and J by 6 bases, with 18 bases between the two germline ends.

The chain joins TRBV4-3 to TRBJ2-3; D not resolved. V was trimmed by 0 bases and J by 3 bases, leaving 10 bases between them. The CDR3 has 15 residues. Per germline, CDR1 LGHNA and CDR2 YSLEER. The CDR3 DNA sequence: TGCGCCAGCAGCCAAGATTTTGACGGGACAGATACGCAGTATTTT. The encoded protein is CASSQDFDGTDTQYF.

This clone appeared once. The genes are TRBV4-2 and TRBJ2-3; TRBD2 is a possible D gene (6 bases). Germline loops: CDR1 LGHNA, CDR2 YNFKEQ. V was cut by 1 base and J by 0 bases, with 20 bases left in between. The CDR3 totals 19 residues. The CDR3 nucleotides are TGTGCCAGCAGCCAAGGCTTGGTTATAGGCGGGGTGAGCACAGATACGCAGTATTTT. Encoded protein: CASSQGLVIGGVSTDTQYF.

This sequence joins TRBV11-2 and TRBJ2-5; D is unclear. Germline V CDR1 and CDR2: SGHAT, FQNNGV. This CDR3 has 14 residues. Trimming shortened V by 5 bases and J by 1 base, and 11 bases separated the two germline ends. CDR3 region: CASSPRLPQETQYF. For the CDR3, the DNA is TGTGCCAGCAGCCCCAGACTCCCCCAAGAGACCCAGTACTTC.

This clone has just one count. The chain employs TRBV29-1 and TRBJ2-7, with 11 bases identical to TRBD2. The length of the CDR3 is 13 residues. Germline values: CDR1 SQVTM, CDR2 ANQGSEA. J lost 2 bases, V lost 7 bases, and 4 bases had no gene match. The CDR3 bases are TGCAGCGCCCGACTAGCGGGGCCCTACGAGCAGTACTTC. Protein product: CSARLAGPYEQYF.

This chain joins TRBV28 and TRBJ1-2; a weak D match, TRBD1 (5 bases). Trimming pared 6 bases from V and 0 bases from J, leaving 11 bases between. Germline V gene sequence: CDR1 MDHEN, CDR2 SYDVKM. This CDR3 comprises 14 residues. The CDR3: CASRGEGPNYGYTF. CDR3 in DNA: TGTGCCAGCAGGGGGGAGGGACCTAACTATGGCTACACCTTC.

The chain has TRBV28 and TRBJ2-7, with TRBD1 as a possible D gene (6 bases). The V end was cut by 2 bases, the J end by 2 bases, with 13 bases between. The CDR3 spans 15 residues. Germline CDR1 is MDHEN and CDR2 is SYDVKM. CDR3 DNA sequence: TGTGCCAGCAGTTTAAATCAGGGGATCACCTACGAGCAGTACTTC. Amino acid sequence: CASSLNQGITYEQYF.

V usage is TRBV4-1 and J usage is TRBJ2-1, with 7 bases aligning to TRBD2. V gave up 3 bases and J gave up 3 bases; unmatched junction bases: 11. CDR1 is MGHRA, CDR2 YSYEKL, per germline. The CDR3 is made up of 17 amino acids. The DNA of the CDR3 is TGCGCCAGCAGCCAGCCACCCGGGGAGGGCCGCTACAATGAGCAGTTCTTC. It yields the protein CASSQPPGEGRYNEQFF.

The chain joins TRBV5-1 to TRBJ2-1; TRBD1 is a possible D gene (5 bases). V lost 3 bases, J lost 6 bases, and 16 bases lay in between. Germline-derived CDR1 and CDR2 are SGHRS and YFSETQ. CDR3 length: 15 amino acids. The CDR3 protein is CASSWGSFSGNEQFF. The CDR3 DNA reads as TGCGCCAGCAGCTGGGGCAGCTTTTCTGGCAATGAGCAGTTCTTC.

This rearrangement joins TRBV4-1 to TRBJ2-3, with 7 bases aligning to TRBD1. Trimming took 3 bases from V and 6 from J; bases not matched to a gene: 9. The germline CDR1 and CDR2 sequences are MGHRA and YSYEKL. The CDR3 has 15 amino acids. The CDR3 DNA sequence: TGCGCCAGCAGCCAGACGAGGGGGCCGGGGGATACGCAGTATTTT. Residues: CASSQTRGPGDTQYF.

J is TRBJ2-1 and V is TRBV27, with D unresolved. The V gene lost 1 base and the J gene lost 10 bases, with 14 bases spanning the gap. The CDR3 is 14 amino acids. The germline V gene encodes CDR1 MNHEY and CDR2 SMNVEV (reference sequence). This CDR3 reads CASSLWVGLREQFF. CDR3 DNA sequence: TGTGCCAGCAGTTTATGGGTCGGCCTGAGGGAGCAGTTCTTC.

The chain couples TRBV5-1 to TRBJ2-3; 13 bases map to TRBD2. Germline V gives CDR1 SGHRS, CDR2 YFSETQ. Germline trimming cut 3 bases from V and 4 bases from J; bases unmatched to any gene: 5. The CDR3 is made up of 16 amino acids. The CDR3 DNA reads TGCGCCAGCAGCTCCGGACTAGCGGGAGTTGCAGATACGCAGTATTTT. Translating it yields CASSSGLAGVADTQYF.

This sequence joins TRBV30 and TRBJ2-2; D not certain. V was pared by 0 bases and J by 14 bases, with 13 bases between. CDR3 length: 12 residues. Germline CDR1 is GTSNPN and CDR2 is SVGIG (reference sequence). The CDR3 sequence: CAWSVTPNELFF. CDR3 DNA sequence: TGTGCCTGGAGTGTAACTCCAAACGAACTGTTTTTT.

V and J are TRBV5-1 and TRBJ2-3; 14 bases are a match to TRBD2. Germline CDR1 SGHRS, CDR2 YFSETQ. V dropped 1 base and J dropped 6; count of bases not matched to a gene: 16. The CDR3 is made up of 20 amino acids. This chain's CDR3 is CASSLSVVTGTSGSKDTQYF. CDR3 coding DNA: TGCGCCAGCAGCTTGTCTGTAGTAACCGGGACTAGCGGGAGTAAGGATACGCAGTATTTT.